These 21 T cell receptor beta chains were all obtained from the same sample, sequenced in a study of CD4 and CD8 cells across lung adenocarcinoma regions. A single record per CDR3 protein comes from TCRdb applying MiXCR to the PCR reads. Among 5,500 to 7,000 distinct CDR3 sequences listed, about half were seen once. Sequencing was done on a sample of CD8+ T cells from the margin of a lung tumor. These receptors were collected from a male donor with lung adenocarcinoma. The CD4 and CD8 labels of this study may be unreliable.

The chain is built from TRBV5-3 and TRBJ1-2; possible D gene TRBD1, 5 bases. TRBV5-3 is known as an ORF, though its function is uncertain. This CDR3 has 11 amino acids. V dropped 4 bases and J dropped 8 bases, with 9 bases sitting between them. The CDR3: CARSGDGGYTF. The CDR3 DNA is TGTGCCAGAAGCGGGGACGGAGGCTACACCTTC.

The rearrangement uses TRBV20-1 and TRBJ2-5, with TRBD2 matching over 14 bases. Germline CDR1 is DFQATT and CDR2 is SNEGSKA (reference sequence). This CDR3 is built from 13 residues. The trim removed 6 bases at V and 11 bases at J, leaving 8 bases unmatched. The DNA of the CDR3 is TGCAGTGCCCCCGGGACTAGCGGGAGCCAGCAGTACTTC. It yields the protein CSAPGTSGSQQYF.

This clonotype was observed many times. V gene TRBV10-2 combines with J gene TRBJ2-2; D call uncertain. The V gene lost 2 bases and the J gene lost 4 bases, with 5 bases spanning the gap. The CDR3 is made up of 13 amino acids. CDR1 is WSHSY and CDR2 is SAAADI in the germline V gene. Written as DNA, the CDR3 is TGCGCCAGCAGTGAGCTGTTCACCGGGGAGCTGTTTTTT. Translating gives CASSELFTGELFF.

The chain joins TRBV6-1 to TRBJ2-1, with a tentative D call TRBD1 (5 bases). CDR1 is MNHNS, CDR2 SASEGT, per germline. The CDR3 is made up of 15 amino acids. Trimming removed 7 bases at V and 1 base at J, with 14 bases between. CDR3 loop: CASTLGAGSYNEQFF. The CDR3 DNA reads TGTGCCAGCACCCTAGGGGCAGGATCCTACAATGAGCAGTTCTTC.

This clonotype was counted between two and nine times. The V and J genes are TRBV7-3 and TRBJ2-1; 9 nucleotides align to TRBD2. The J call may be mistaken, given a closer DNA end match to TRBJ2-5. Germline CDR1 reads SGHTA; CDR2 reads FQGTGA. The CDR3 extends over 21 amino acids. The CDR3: CASSLIGGGGRAGGVQETQYF. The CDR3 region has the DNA TGTGCCAGCAGCTTAATTGGGGGGGGCGGGAGGGCCGGTGGTGTCCAAGAGACCCAGTACTTC.

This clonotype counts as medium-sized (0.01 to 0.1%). The CDR3 DNA is TGCGCCAGCAGTGAGTCTATCACTAACTCAGGGCGGACCCAGTACTTC. It codes for CASSESITNSGRTQYF. The V call is TRBV10-2, the J call TRBJ2-5, with D perhaps matching TRBD1 (5 bases). Trimming shortened V by 0 bases and J by 7 bases, and 18 bases separated the two germline ends. Per germline, CDR1 WSHSY and CDR2 SAAADI. The CDR3 sequence is 16 residues long.

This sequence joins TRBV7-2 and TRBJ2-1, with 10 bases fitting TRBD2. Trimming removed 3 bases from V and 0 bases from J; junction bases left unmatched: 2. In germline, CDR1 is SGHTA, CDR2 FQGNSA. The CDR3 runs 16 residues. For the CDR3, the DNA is TGTGCCAGCAGCTTTCCTAGCGGGAGCTCCTACAATGAGCAGTTCTTC. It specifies CASSFPSGSSYNEQFF.

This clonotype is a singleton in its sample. DNA of the CDR3: TGTGCCAGCAGGGGACAGAATAATTCACCCCTCCACTTT. This sequence encodes CASRGQNNSPLHF. The chain links TRBV7-3 to TRBJ1-6, with TRBD1 matching 7 bases. Unmatched junction bases numbered 1, after V lost 6 bases and J lost 5 bases. Germline CDR1 and CDR2: SGHTA and FQGTGA. The CDR3 runs to 13 residues.

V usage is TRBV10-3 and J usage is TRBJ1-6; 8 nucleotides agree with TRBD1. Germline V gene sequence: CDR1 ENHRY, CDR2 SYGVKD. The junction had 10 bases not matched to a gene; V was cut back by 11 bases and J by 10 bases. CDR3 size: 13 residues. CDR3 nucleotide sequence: TGTGCCGAAAAGACAGGGGAGGTATCACCCCTCCACTTT. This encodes CAEKTGEVSPLHF.

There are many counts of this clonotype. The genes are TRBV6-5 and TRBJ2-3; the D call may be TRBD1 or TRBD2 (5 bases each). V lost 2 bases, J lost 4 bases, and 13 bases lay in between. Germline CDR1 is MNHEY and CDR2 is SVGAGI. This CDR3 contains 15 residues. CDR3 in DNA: TGTGCCAGCAGTTACAACCGGGACGGGGCAGATACGCAGTATTTT. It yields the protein CASSYNRDGADTQYF.

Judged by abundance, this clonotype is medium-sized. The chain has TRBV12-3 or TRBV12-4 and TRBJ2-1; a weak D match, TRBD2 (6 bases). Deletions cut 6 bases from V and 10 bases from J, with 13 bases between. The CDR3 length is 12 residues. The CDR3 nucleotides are TGTGCCAGCAGGGTAGCGGCGAGGGAGCAGTTCTTC. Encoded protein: CASRVAAREQFF.

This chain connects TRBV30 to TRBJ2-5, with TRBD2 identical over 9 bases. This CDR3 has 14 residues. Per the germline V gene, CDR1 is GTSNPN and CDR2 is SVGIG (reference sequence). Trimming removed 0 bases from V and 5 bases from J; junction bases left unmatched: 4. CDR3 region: CAWSVQSGGETQYF. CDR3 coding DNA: TGTGCCTGGAGTGTACAAAGCGGGGGGGAGACCCAGTACTTC.

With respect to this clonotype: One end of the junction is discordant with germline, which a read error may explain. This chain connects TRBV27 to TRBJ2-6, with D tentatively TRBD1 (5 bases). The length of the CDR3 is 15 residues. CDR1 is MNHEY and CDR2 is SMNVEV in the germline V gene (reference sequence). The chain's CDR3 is CASSSRGSGAYVLTF. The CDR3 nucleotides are TGTGCCAGCAGTTCAAGGGGCTCTGGGGCCTACGTGCTGACCTTC.

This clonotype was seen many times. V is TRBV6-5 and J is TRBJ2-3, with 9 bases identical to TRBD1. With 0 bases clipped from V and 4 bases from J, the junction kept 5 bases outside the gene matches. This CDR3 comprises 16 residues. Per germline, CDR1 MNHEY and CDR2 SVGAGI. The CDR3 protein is CASSYSTGGVSDTQYF. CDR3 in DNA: TGTGCCAGCAGTTACTCCACAGGGGGCGTATCAGATACGCAGTATTTT.

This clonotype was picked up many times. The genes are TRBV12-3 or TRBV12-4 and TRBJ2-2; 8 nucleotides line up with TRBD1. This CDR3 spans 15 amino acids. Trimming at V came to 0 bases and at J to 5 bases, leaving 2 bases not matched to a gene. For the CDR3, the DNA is TGTGCCAGCAGTTTAGCCAGGGGGCGAACCGGGGAGCTGTTTTTT. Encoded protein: CASSLARGRTGELFF.

The CDR3 nucleotides are TGTGCCAGCAGTCTCCGGGACAACACAGATACGCAGTATTTT. Protein sequence: CASSLRDNTDTQYF. The chain is built from TRBV6-1 and TRBJ2-3, with D perhaps matching TRBD1 (6 bases). The CDR3 length is 14 residues. Germline lookup yields CDR1 MNHNS and CDR2 SASEGT. Trimming took 5 bases from V and 2 from J, leaving 11 bases between them.

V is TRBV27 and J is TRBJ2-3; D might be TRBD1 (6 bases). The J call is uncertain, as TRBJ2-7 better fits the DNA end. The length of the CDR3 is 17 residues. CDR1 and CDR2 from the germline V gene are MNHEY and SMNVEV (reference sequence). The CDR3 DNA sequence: TGTGCCAGCAGTTTGAATTCGGGGCCAGGGGCCAAAAATACGCAGTACTTC. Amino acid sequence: CASSLNSGPGAKNTQYF.

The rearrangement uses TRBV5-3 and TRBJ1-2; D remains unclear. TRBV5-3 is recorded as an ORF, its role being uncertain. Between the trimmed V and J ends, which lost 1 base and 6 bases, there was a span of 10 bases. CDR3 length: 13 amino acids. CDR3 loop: CARSLPRAHGYTF. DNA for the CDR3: TGTGCCAGAAGCTTGCCCAGAGCCCATGGCTACACCTTC.

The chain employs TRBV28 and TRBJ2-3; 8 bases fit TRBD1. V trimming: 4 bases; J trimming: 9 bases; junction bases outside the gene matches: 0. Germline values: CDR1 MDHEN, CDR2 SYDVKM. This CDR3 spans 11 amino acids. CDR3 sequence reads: CASSSGGTQYF. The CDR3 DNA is TGTGCCAGCAGTTCAGGGGGCACGCAGTATTTT.

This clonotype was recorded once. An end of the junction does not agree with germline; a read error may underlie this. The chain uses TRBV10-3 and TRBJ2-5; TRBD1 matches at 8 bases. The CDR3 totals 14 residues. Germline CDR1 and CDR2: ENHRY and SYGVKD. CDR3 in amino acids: CASSESGGIETQYF. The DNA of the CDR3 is TGTGCCAGCAGTGAGTCAGGGGGCATAGAGACCCAGTACTTC.

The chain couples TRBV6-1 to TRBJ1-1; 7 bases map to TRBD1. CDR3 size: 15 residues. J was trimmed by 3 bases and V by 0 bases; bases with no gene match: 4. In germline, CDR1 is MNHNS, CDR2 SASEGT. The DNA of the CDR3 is TGTGCCAGCAGTGAAGCGCGGACAGGCTACACTGAAGCTTTCTTT. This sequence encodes CASSEARTGYTEAFF.